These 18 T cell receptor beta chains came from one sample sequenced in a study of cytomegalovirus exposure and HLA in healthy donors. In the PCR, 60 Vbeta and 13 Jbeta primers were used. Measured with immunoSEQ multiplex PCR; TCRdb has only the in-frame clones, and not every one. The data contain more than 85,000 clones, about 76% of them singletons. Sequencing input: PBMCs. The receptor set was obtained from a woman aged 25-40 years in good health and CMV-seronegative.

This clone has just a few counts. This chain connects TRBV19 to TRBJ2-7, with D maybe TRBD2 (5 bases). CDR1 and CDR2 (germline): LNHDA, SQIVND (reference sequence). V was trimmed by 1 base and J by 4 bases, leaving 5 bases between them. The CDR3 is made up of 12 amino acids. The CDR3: CASSIAGYEQYF. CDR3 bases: TGTGCCAGTAGTATAGCGGGATACGAGCAGTACTTC. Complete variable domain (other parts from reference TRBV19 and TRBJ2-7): DGGITQSPKYLFRKEGQNVTLSCEQNLNHDAMYWYRQDPGQGLRLIYYSQIVNDFQKGDIAEGYSVSREKKESFPLTVTSAQKNPTAFYLCASSIAGYEQYFGPGTRLTVT.

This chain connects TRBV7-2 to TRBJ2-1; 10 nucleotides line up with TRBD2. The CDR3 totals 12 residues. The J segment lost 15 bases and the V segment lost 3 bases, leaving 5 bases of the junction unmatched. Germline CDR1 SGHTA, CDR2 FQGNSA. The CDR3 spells CASSFSSGSLFF. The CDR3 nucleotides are TGTGCCAGCAGCTTCTCTAGCGGGAGCCTGTTCTTC.

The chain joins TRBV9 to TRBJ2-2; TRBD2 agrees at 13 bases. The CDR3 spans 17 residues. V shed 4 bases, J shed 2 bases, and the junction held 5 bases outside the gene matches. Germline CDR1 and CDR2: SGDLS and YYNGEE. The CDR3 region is CASSPRLAGGNTGELFF. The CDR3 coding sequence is TGTGCCAGCAGCCCAAGACTAGCGGGAGGTAACACCGGGGAGCTGTTTTTT.

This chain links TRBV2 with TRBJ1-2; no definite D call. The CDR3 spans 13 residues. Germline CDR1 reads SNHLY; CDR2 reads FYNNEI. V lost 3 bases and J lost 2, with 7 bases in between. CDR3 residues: CASSEGRNYGYTF. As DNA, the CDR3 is TGTGCCAGCAGTGAGGGGAGAAACTATGGCTACACCTTC.

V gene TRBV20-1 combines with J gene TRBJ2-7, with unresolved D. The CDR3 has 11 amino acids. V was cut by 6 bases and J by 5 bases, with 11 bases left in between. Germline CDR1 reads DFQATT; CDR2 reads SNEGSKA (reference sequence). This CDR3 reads CSAAPSDEQYF. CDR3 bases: TGCAGTGCCGCACCTAGTGACGAGCAGTACTTC.

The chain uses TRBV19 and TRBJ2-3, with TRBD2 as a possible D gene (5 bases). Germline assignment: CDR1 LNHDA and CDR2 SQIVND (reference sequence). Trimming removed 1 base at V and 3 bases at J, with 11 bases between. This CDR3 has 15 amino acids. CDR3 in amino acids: CASSIAPGRTDTQYF. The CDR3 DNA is TGTGCCAGTAGTATAGCCCCGGGGAGAACAGATACGCAGTATTTT.

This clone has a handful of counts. The CDR3 bases are TGCAGTGCTCGGCGGGACGCTGAGCAGTTCTTC. This codes for CSARRDAEQFF. The J gene is TRBJ2-1, the V gene TRBV20-1, with a tentative D call TRBD2 (6 bases). This CDR3 has 11 amino acids. V lost 5 bases and J lost 9, with 11 bases in between. Germline values: CDR1 DFQATT, CDR2 SNEGSKA (reference sequence).

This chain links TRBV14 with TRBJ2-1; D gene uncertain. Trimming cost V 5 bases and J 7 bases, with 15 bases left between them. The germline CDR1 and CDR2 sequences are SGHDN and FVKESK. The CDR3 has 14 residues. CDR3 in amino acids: CASSWATGANEQFF. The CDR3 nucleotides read TGTGCCAGCAGCTGGGCCACCGGTGCGAATGAGCAGTTCTTC.

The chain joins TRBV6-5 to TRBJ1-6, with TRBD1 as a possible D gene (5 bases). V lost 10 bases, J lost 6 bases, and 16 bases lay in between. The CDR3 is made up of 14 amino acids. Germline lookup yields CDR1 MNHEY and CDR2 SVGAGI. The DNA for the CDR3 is TGTGCCACAACCCAGGGAAATGCTAATTCACCCCTCCACTTT. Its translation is CATTQGNANSPLHF.

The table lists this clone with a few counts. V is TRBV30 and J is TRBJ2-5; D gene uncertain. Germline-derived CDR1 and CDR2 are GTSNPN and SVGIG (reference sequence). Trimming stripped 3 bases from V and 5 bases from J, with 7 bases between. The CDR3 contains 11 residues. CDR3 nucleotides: TGTGCCTGGAGCGGTCGGGAGACCCAGTACTTC. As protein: CAWSGRETQYF.

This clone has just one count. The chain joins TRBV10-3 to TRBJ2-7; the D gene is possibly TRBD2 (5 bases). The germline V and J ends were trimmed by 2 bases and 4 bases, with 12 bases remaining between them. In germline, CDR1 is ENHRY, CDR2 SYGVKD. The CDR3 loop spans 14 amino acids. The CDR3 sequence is CAISEPAGSYEQYF. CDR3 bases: TGTGCCATCAGTGAGCCGGCGGGCTCGTACGAGCAGTACTTC.

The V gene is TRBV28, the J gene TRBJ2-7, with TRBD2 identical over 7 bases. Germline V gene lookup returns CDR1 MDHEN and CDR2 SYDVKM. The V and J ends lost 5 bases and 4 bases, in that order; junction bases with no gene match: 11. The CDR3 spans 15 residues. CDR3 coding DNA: TGTGCCAGCAGTCCACCAGCGGGATCCAATTACGAGCAGTACTTC. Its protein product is CASSPPAGSNYEQYF.

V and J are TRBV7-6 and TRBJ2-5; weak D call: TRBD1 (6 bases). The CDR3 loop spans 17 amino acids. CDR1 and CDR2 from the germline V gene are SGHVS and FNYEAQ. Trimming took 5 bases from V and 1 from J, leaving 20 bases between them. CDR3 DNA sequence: TGTGCCAGCAGCCCCTGCGGACAGCCAAGGTGCCAAGAGACCCAGTACTTC. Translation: CASSPCGQPRCQETQYF.

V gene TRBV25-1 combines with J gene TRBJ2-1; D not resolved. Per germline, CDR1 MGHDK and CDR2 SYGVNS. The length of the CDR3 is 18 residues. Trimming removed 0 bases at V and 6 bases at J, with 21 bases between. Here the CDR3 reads CASSEYPLGAPAFNEQFF. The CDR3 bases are TGTGCCAGCAGTGAATATCCCCTTGGAGCGCCGGCCTTCAATGAGCAGTTCTTC.

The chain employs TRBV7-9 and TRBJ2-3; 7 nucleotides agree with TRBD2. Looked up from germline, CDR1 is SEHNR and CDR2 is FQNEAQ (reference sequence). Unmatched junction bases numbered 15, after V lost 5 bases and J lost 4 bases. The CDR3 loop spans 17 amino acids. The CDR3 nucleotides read TGTGCCAGCAGCCCCCGGGTTGGCGGGAGTGTACCAGATACGCAGTATTTT. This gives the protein CASSPRVGGSVPDTQYF.

CDR3 sequence (DNA): TGCGCCAGCAGGACTAGCGGGAGCAATGAGCAGTTCTTC. As protein: CASRTSGSNEQFF. The chain carries TRBV5-1 and TRBJ2-1, with 12 positions matching TRBD2. The V segment lost 5 bases and the J segment 6 bases; nucleotides outside the gene matches: 0. CDR3 length equals 13 residues. CDR1 and CDR2 (germline): SGHRS, YFSETQ.

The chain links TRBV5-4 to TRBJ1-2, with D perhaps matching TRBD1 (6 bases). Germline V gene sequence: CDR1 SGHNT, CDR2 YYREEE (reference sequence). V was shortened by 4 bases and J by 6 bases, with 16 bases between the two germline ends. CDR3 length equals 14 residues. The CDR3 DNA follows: TGTGCCAGCAGCCCACCCGGGACACCTAATGGCTACACCTTC. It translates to CASSPPGTPNGYTF.

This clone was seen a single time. The CDR3, as DNA: TGTGCCAGCAGTGACCCCGGGACAGGGGAGAAACTGTTTTTT. Its translation is CASSDPGTGEKLFF. The chain couples TRBV25-1 to TRBJ1-4, with 10 bases that match TRBD1. The germline CDR1 and CDR2 sequences are MGHDK and SYGVNS. CDR3 length: 14 residues. The V and J ends lost 3 bases and 11 bases, in that order; junction bases with no gene match: 6.